The present T cell receptor beta chain was sequenced within a study of untreated major depressive disorder. Whole-study results and caveats: The small study sample limits how generally findings apply. Sequencing comparisons covered only three preselected Vbeta families.

Profiling relied on immunoSEQ multiplex PCR, and the TCRdb table lists in-frame clones only, not all of them. This table has tens of thousands of clones, around 87% appearing once. Details on this clone: Antigen unknown.

The receptor was isolated from a woman in her 30s in good health. Sequencing was performed on CD4+ T cells from PBMCs.

The CDR3 reads CASSLATSPNEKLFF. CDR3 nucleotides: TGTGCCAGCAGCTTGGCCACATCACCTAATGAAAAACTGTTTTTT. The chain uses TRBV5-4 and TRBJ1-4, with D unclear. The CDR3 length is 15 residues. CDR1 and CDR2 from the germline V gene are SGHNT and YYREEE (reference sequence). Trimming cost V 0 bases and J 3 bases, with 9 bases left between them.